Described below is a single TCR beta chain sequence and its context. Its target antigen remains unknown. Base qualities are not recorded, but no much larger clone differs from it by a single base. To be included, a participant needed at least one PBMC sample from before ART initiation plus at least two post-ART samples. All participants with HIV were treated in the United States of America. Before DNA extraction, cryopreserved samples containing roughly 1-10 million PBMC were thawed and washed. At the time of the earliest PBMC sample, participants with HIV were aged between roughly 20 and 55 years. PBMC samples were contributed by each participant from 1-4 timepoints before ART initiation and 2-8 timepoints after ART initiation, with a median of 7 samples. For every participant, serial HIV viral load, CD4+ T-cell count, ART history and demographic data were obtained. Using a Qiagen kit on a QIAcube, genomic DNA was extracted from unsorted PBMC, with samples processed in batches of 12.

This specimen comes from a study of long-term antiretroviral therapy in people with HIV (dated 2022 in TCRdb). Some background on the complete study: The earliest samples were collected about a decade before the 2015 WHO recommendation for immediate ART, when ART was typically delayed until CD4 counts fell. A retrospective serial study tested whether ART initiation and durable HIV suppression were associated with changes in peripheral blood TRB repertoire composition and diversity. About 40% of the 30 participants with HIV were female. A total of fewer than 200 cryopreserved PBMC samples were contributed to the cohort by 30 adults with confirmed HIV infection, with samples collected serially over a mean of 6 years (range 1-12). No cross-contamination during QIAcube processing was shown when test extractions of a monoclonal T-cell line were performed alongside a few dozen polyclonal samples.

The immunoSEQ hsTCRB v3.0 assay was used at survey level resolution to sequence the TRB variable region. A depth of roughly 40,000-50,000 T-cell genomes per sample was targeted for TRB sequencing. Pooled TRB libraries were sequenced on an Illumina MiSeq with a v3 150-cycle kit. From the authors' description of their analysis: Repertoire analysis was performed in R inside a reproducible Nextflow workflow that covered QC, data transformation and analysis. LymphoSeq2, an R package for AIRR-Seq data exploration, was used to implement custom analyses. A few samples that produced fewer than 5000 total TRB sequences were removed, so 150 to 200 HIV repertoires were analyzed. Among the 200 or so HIV repertoires that were kept, 59 were collected before ART initiation and roughly 130 were collected after ART initiation. Each repertoire was downsampled to 5000 TRB nucleotide sequences, and summary statistics were averaged across 100 downsampling iterations. TRB sequences were retained for analysis only if CDR3 regions of at least seven amino acids were present. A Shannon entropy-derived clonality score and the Gini coefficient were used to measure diversity. In the repertoire networks, any two of the top 5000 CDR3 amino acid sequences were connected whenever the two sequences differed by an edit distance of one. GLIPH2 predicted antigen specificity groups and MHC restriction for TRB CDR3 amino acid sequences. Known CMV, EBV, HIV or tissue antigen associations were flagged by matching CDR3 amino acid sequences against VDJdb and McPAS-TCR. Pre-ART, post-ART and control groups were compared with Wilcoxon signed-rank tests and Holm-Bonferroni correction. The table was pulled from immuneACCESS by TCRdb, which kept in-frame rearrangements only. Such tables lose some clones; where checked, under half of the loss comes from unresolved V genes, and the rest has no known cause. V, J and clone size are those of that table, while D and trimming were read from the DNA. The sample table holds some 30,000 clones, of which about 89% were seen once. In total, the top ten clones hold less than 5% of the sample.

Beyond this particular receptor, the publication reports: CDR3 length ranges in HIV repertoires were narrower than in controls, and network structure suggested an antigen-experienced repertoire with only a slight naive shift after ART. Starting ART was linked to a significant rise in TRB diversity, yet even after long-term ART the diversity remained significantly lower than in transplant donor controls. Unsorted PBMC were profiled instead of sorted CD4+ and CD8+ T cells because pre-ART samples had limited cell numbers. Limited PBMC availability meant only the TCR beta chain was sequenced, without alpha chain pairing. At every time point, the repertoire was dominated by expanded TRB clones first identified before ART initiation, although this dominance fluctuated and, in many PLHIV, declined after ART. Samples dated from 2004 to 2017, and the ART regimens used may be less effective than current ones. No data were available on ART adherence, viral resistance or therapy changes, limiting inferences about post-ART repertoire changes.

V is cut back by 0 bases and J by 9 bases, with 7 bases in the junction unmatched. The CDR3 has 15 amino acids, counting the end cysteine and phenylalanine. Only the CDR3 DNA stays, 45 bases, in frame from base 1. The CDR1 and CDR2 encoded by the germline V gene (reference sequence) are MNHNY and SVGAGI. The receptor chain draws on TRBV6-6 and TRBJ2-1; 8 junctional bases match TRBD2. The receptor was isolated from a man younger than 35 with HIV. The sequenced sample was unsorted PBMCs, obtained 3.1 years after starting antiretroviral therapy. CDR3 loop: CASSYSSSGSGEQFF. The DNA sequence is TGTGCCAGCAGTTACTCGTCAAGCGGGAGTGGTGAGCAGTTCTTC.